One sample yielded the 22 T cell receptor beta chains listed below, sequenced in a study of tissue T cells after allogeneic stem cell transplantation. Assay: immunoSEQ multiplex PCR; the TCRdb copy retains only in-frame clones and omits some. The table has 20,000 to 25,000 clones, approximately 69% seen once. The sample taken for sequencing was blood. The receptors derive from a female BALB/c mouse in good health. The mouse line has the MHC haplotype H2-d.

As to this clone: The gene names given are mouse names. The read falls 1 residue short of the CDR3 end, and the missing part is taken from the germline J gene. This chain connects TRBV5 to TRBJ2-5; the match to TRBD2 covers 8 bases. The V segment lost 0 bases and the J segment 6 bases; nucleotides outside the gene matches: 5. There are 15 residues in the CDR3. Germline CDR1 and CDR2: LGHNA and YNLKQL (reference sequence). CDR3 protein: CASSQDMGGRDTQYF. The part of the CDR3 DNA that was read is TGTGCCAGCAGCCAAGATATGGGGGGGAGGGACACCCAGTAC.

A word on this clone: The gene symbols are mouse symbols. The read gets to within 1 residue of the CDR3 end, and the germline J gene fills in the rest. The rearrangement joins TRBV13-1 to TRBJ2-1; 11 bases are a match to TRBD2. Germline CDR1 reads NSHNY; CDR2 reads SYGAGN. V was clipped by 3 bases and J by 7 bases; unmatched bases: 6. This CDR3 contains 15 residues. Partial CDR3 DNA: TGTGCCAGCAGTGGTCGACTGGGGGGGAGGGCTGAGCAGTTC. Translated: CASSGRLGGRAEQF. The full CDR3 reads CASSGRLGGRAEQFF.

In the case of this clone: Mouse gene names apply. Sequencing ends 1 residue short of the CDR3 end; the germline J gene provides the rest. The V and J genes are TRBV4 and TRBJ2-5; 8 bases map to TRBD2. Trimming took 4 bases from V and 6 from J; bases not matched to a gene: 3. The germline V gene encodes CDR1 LGHDT and CDR2 YNNKQL (reference sequence). CDR3 length: 13 amino acids. The CDR3 is CASSSWGDDTQYF. The CDR3 DNA, read in part, is TGTGCCAGCAGCTCCTGGGGGGACGACACCCAGTAC.

Turning to this clone: Gene names refer to mouse genes. The CDR3 extends 1 residue past the end of the read, so its final part is completed from the germline J gene. The rearrangement uses TRBV13-1 and TRBJ1-4, with D hard to call. Germline V CDR1 and CDR2: NSHNY, SYGAGN. The CDR3 totals 13 residues. V lost 0 bases and J 11 bases, leaving 11 bases between the germline ends. The CDR3 protein is CASSDAPGARLFF. The CDR3 bases that were read are TGTGCCAGCAGTGATGCACCAGGAGCGAGATTATTT.

As regards this clone: Gene names follow the mouse nomenclature. Coverage ceases 1 residue before the CDR3 finishes, and the germline J gene fills in the end. The chain joins TRBV13-2 to TRBJ2-7; 9 bases map to TRBD2. The junction had 4 bases not matched to a gene; V was cut back by 1 base and J by 5 bases. The CDR3 runs 14 residues. CDR1 is NNHNN, CDR2 SYGAGS, per germline (reference sequence). The CDR3 protein is CASGDWGGADEQYF. The covered CDR3 bases are TGTGCCAGCGGTGATTGGGGGGGCGCGGATGAACAGTAC.

With respect to this clone: The gene symbols are mouse symbols. From the germline J gene comes the end of the CDR3, since the read stops 1 residue before it. The chain is built from TRBV4 and TRBJ2-7; TRBD2 aligns across 11 bases. V lost 3 bases to trimming and J lost 7 bases; unmatched junction nucleotides: 5. The germline gives CDR1 LGHDT, CDR2 YNNKQL (reference sequence). CDR3 length: 14 amino acids. The sequenced CDR3 bases are TGTGCCAGCAGCTACTTGGACTGGGGGGCGGAACAGTAC. It translates to CASSYLDWGAEQY. The complete CDR3 sequence is CASSYLDWGAEQYF.

Regarding this clone: Gene and germline names: mouse. The read ends 1 residue before the CDR3 terminus; that terminus is restored from the germline J gene. The chain combines TRBV19 with TRBJ2-5; 7 nucleotides match TRBD1. The CDR3 covers 17 residues. Germline V lookup: CDR1 FNHDT, CDR2 SITEND (reference sequence). V shed 3 bases, J shed 3 bases, and the junction held 13 bases outside the gene matches. CDR3: CASSRGTVGGDQDTQYF. CDR3 bases read: TGTGCCAGCAGTAGGGGGACAGTAGGAGGGGATCAAGACACCCAGTAC.

This clone has only one observation. Gene names and germline match the mouse. The observed sequence ends 1 residue before the CDR3 terminus, with the missing tail filled in from the germline J gene. The chain combines TRBV2 with TRBJ2-1, with TRBD2 matching over 9 bases. V gave up 0 bases and J gave up 2 bases; unmatched junction bases: 5. The CDR3 length is 17 residues. Germline loops: CDR1 LGHNA, CDR2 YSYQKL. CDR3 protein: CASSQDLLGGYYAEQFF. The CDR3 bases that were read are TGTGCCAGCAGCCAAGACCTCCTGGGGGGGTACTATGCTGAGCAGTTC.

Remarks on this clone: Gene names denote mouse genes. The read terminates 1 residue ahead of where the CDR3 ends, so the germline J gene completes it. This chain links TRBV1 with TRBJ1-4; a possible D gene is TRBD1 (6 bases). Trimming removed 3 bases at V and 4 bases at J, with 9 bases between. CDR1 and CDR2 (germline): NSQYPW, LRSPGD (reference sequence). CDR3 length: 14 amino acids. The CDR3 here is CTCSAGTINERLFF. The CDR3 DNA, read in part, is TGCACCTGCAGTGCCGGGACAATCAACGAAAGATTATTT. The entire variable domain, with the rest obtained from reference TRBV1 and TRBJ1-4, is as follows: VTLLEQNPRWRLVPRGQAVNLRCILKNSQYPWMSWYQQDLQKQLQWLFTLRSPGDKEVKSLPGADYLATRVTDTELRLQVANMSQGRTLYCTCSAGTINERLFFGHGTKLSVL.

With regard to this clone: The listed genes are named as in mouse. The read finishes 1 residue shy of the CDR3 end, and the germline J gene is used to complete it. The chain combines TRBV29 with TRBJ1-1; D is unclear. In germline, CDR1 is MSHET, CDR2 SYDVDS. This CDR3 has 15 amino acids. Trimming stripped 0 bases from V and 0 bases from J, with 8 bases between. The sequenced part of the CDR3 DNA is TGTGCTAGCAGTTTATCCACAGAAGCAAACACAGAAGTCTTC. Its protein product is CASSLSTEANTEVF. From start to end, the CDR3 is CASSLSTEANTEVFF. Together with reference TRBV29 and TRBJ1-1, the CDR3 gives the full variable domain: DMKVTQMPRYLIKRMGENVLLECGQDMSHETMYWYRQDPGLGLQLIYISYDVDSNSEGDIPKGYRVSRKKREHFSLILDSAKTNQTSVYFCASSLSTEANTEVFFGKGTRLTVV.

This clone was seen once. The genes and germline here are from mouse. The read terminates 1 residue before the CDR3 end, so the remaining end is supplied by the germline J gene. The genes are TRBV14 and TRBJ2-1, with D hard to call. The CDR3 runs 11 residues. V was trimmed by 4 bases and J by 3 bases, leaving 2 bases between them. Germline V gene sequence: CDR1 SGHDT, CDR2 FRDEAV. CDR3 sequence reads: CASSSYAEQFF. CDR3 bases read: TGTGCCAGCAGTAGCTATGCTGAGCAGTTC.

With regard to this clone: Mouse names are used for the genes. The read ends 1 residue shy of where the CDR3 ends; the end is completed using the germline J gene. The chain employs TRBV2 and TRBJ1-6; D remains ambiguous. TRBJ1-6 is given ORF status, its function remaining uncertain. V lost 0 bases and J lost 6, with 3 bases in between. The CDR3 totals 13 residues. Germline V gives CDR1 LGHNA, CDR2 YSYQKL. The CDR3 is CASSQDGNSPLYF. The CDR3 bases that were read are TGTGCCAGCAGCCAAGATGGTAATTCGCCCCTCTAC.

Details on this clone: Mouse gene names and germline throughout. The observed sequence ends 1 residue before the CDR3 terminus, with the missing tail filled in from the germline J gene. V gene TRBV13-1 combines with J gene TRBJ2-3; 7 nucleotides agree with TRBD2. CDR3 length: 14 amino acids. V trimming: 0 bases; J trimming: 5 bases; junction bases outside the gene matches: 3. The germline V gene encodes CDR1 NSHNY and CDR2 SYGAGN. The sequenced part of the CDR3 DNA is TGTGCCAGCAGTGATGAGCCTGGGGGAGAAACGCTGTAT. Protein product: CASSDEPGGETLY. The entire CDR3 protein reads CASSDEPGGETLYF.

This clone was detected only a few times. Genes and germline come from the mouse. The read terminates 1 residue before the CDR3 end, so the remaining end is supplied by the germline J gene. The chain couples TRBV29 to TRBJ1-2; 8 bases are a match to TRBD1. Germline V gives CDR1 MSHET, CDR2 SYDVDS. This CDR3 has 14 amino acids. V lost 3 bases, J lost 4 bases, and 4 bases stayed unmatched. CDR3 amino acids: CASSFRGQGSDYTF. CDR3 DNA (partial): TGTGCTAGCAGTTTCAGGGGGCAGGGCTCCGACTACACC.

Worth noting for this clone: Genes here carry mouse names. The read terminates 1 residue ahead of where the CDR3 ends, so the germline J gene completes it. This sample includes further DNA sequences coding for the same CDR3. The chain couples TRBV2 to TRBJ2-4, with D possibly being TRBD2 (6 bases). Per the germline V gene, CDR1 is LGHNA and CDR2 is YSYQKL. V lost 0 bases, J lost 0 bases, and 7 bases lay in between. CDR3 length equals 15 residues. Here the CDR3 reads CASSQDWGSQNTLYF. The DNA read from the CDR3 is TGTGCCAGCAGCCAAGACTGGGGAAGTCAAAACACCTTGTAC.

Points on this clone: All gene names here are mouse names. The read ends 1 residue early relative to the CDR3; the germline J gene fills the gap. The V and J genes are TRBV2 and TRBJ1-1; D is uncertain. The germline V and J ends were trimmed by 0 bases and 0 bases, with 8 bases remaining between them. The germline V gene has CDR1 LGHNA and CDR2 YSYQKL. The CDR3 has 15 residues. The sequenced CDR3 bases are TGTGCCAGCAGCCAAGATTGGCAAGCAAACACAGAAGTCTTC. Protein: CASSQDWQANTEVF. The entire CDR3 reads CASSQDWQANTEVFF.

On this clone: The genes are named according to mouse. The read finishes 1 residue shy of the CDR3 end, and the germline J gene is used to complete it. This chain joins TRBV1 and TRBJ1-2; D is ambiguous. Per the germline V gene, CDR1 is NSQYPW and CDR2 is LRSPGD (reference sequence). Trimming shortened V by 1 base and J by 0 bases, and 6 bases separated the two germline ends. The CDR3 contains 14 residues. The CDR3 region is CTCSAGEPNSDYTF. CDR3 DNA, as far as it was read: TGCACCTGCAGTGCAGGGGAACCAAACTCCGACTACACC.

Points on this clone: Gene names are the mouse ones. The CDR3 end is not reached by the read, which stops 1 residue before it; the germline J gene fills it in. The chain couples TRBV4 to TRBJ2-4; D uncertain. The ends were cut back, 3 bases at V and 0 bases at J, with 7 bases in the middle. The length of the CDR3 is 14 residues. The V gene's germline CDR1 is LGHDT and CDR2 YNNKQL (reference sequence). The sequenced part of the CDR3 DNA is TGTGCCAGCAGCTATTTGGGTAGTCAAAACACCTTGTAC. Translating gives CASSYLGSQNTLY. The full CDR3 protein reads CASSYLGSQNTLYF.

A word on this clone: Gene names follow the mouse nomenclature. The read comes to an end 1 residue before the CDR3 does, leaving the germline J gene to fill in the end. This chain joins TRBV5 and TRBJ2-2; 7 nucleotides align to TRBD1. The germline CDR1 and CDR2 sequences are LGHNA and YNLKQL (reference sequence). CDR3 length: 15 amino acids. The ends lost 0 bases at V and 3 bases at J; junction bases unmatched: 1. CDR3 in amino acids: CASSQEGTDTGQLYF. CDR3 bases read: TGTGCCAGCAGCCAAGAAGGGACAGACACCGGGCAGCTCTAC.

Concerning this clone itself: The gene symbols are mouse symbols. The read gets to within 1 residue of the CDR3 end, and the germline J gene fills in the rest. The chain couples TRBV16 to TRBJ2-3; 10 bases are shared with TRBD2. From germline, CDR1 is SGHSA and CDR2 FRNQAP. Trimming at V came to 5 bases and at J to 1 base, leaving 0 bases not matched to a gene. CDR3 length: 14 residues. CDR3 region: CASSDWGGAETLYF. The covered CDR3 bases are TGTGCAAGCAGCGACTGGGGGGGTGCAGAAACGCTGTAT.

With regard to this clone: Gene names refer to mouse genes. The CDR3 is cut off 1 residue early in the read; its end comes from the germline J gene. The rearrangement uses TRBV17 and TRBJ2-1, with D perhaps being TRBD1 or TRBD2 (5 bases each). The V end was cut by 3 bases, the J end by 3 bases, with 9 bases between. Per the germline V gene, CDR1 is MNHDT and CDR2 is YYDKIL. The CDR3 has 14 residues. CDR3 DNA (partial): TGTGCTAGCAGTAGCCGGGGCGCCTATGCTGAGCAGTTC. This sequence encodes CASSSRGAYAEQF. The whole CDR3 reads CASSSRGAYAEQFF.

With respect to this clone: Mouse names are used for the genes. The read falls 1 residue short of the CDR3 end, and the missing part is taken from the germline J gene. The V call is TRBV31, the J call TRBJ2-4, with D possibly being TRBD1 or TRBD2 (5 bases each). V gave up 0 bases and J gave up 0 bases, with 10 bases separating them. Germline values: CDR1 GKSSPN, CDR2 SITVG. The CDR3 runs 15 residues. The sequenced CDR3 bases are TGTGCCTGGAGTCTTTCAAGGGGCAGTCAAAACACCTTGTAC. Translating gives CAWSLSRGSQNTLY. In full, the CDR3 reads CAWSLSRGSQNTLYF.